Reported below is one TCR beta chain. This sample was included in a study of shared clonotypes between healthy human individuals. Turning to the study itself: Donors had three CD4 naive, three CD4 memory, two CD8 naive and one CD8 memory plate apiece.

The DNA input per sorted-subset replicate PCR was approximately 210 ng, corresponding to 25,000 to 35,000 T cell genomes. Profiled with immunoSEQ multiplex PCR; TCRdb holds only in-frame clones, not every one. The data show around 1.5 million clones, 95% to 99% seen once. Material for sequencing was naive CD4+ T cells sorted from blood. The subset denotes: CD45RA+ positively selected. The source of this sequence is a young man in good health.

CDR3 sequence: CASSTDGYGYTF. In DNA, the CDR3 is TGTGCCAGCAGTACGGACGGCTATGGCTACACCTTC. J is TRBJ1-2 and V is TRBV6-6; D is unresolved. Germline V gene lookup returns CDR1 MNHNY and CDR2 SVGAGI (reference sequence). V shed 5 bases and J shed 4 bases, with 8 bases lying between them. The length of the CDR3 is 12 residues.